The clone carrying this TCR beta chain was seen many times. Its specificity is not known. Breast cancer patients provided tissue from their axillary draining lymph nodes. Germline lookup yields CDR1 LNHDA and CDR2 SQIVND (reference sequence). The CDR3 loop spans 13 amino acids. V gave up 5 bases and J gave up 4 bases; unmatched junction bases: 4. This sample is part of a study of breast tumors, draining lymph nodes, adjacent tissues. General observations from the study: Luminal-like breast cancer showed significantly higher tumor–nontumor repertoire similarity than basal-like.

Via MiXCR, TCRdb re-called the multiplex PCR reads, giving one row per CDR3 protein. The repertoire has over 150,000 distinct CDR3 sequences, around a third of them found once; the top ten carry roughly 4%. The sequence was collected from a female donor with breast cancer. Some clones in this sample may be carry-over from other donors' samples. Sequencing used axillary lymph node tissue. The chain recombines TRBV19 with TRBJ1-2; 7 bases match TRBD1. Here the CDR3 reads CASSSDRAYGYTF. CDR3 sequence (DNA): TGTGCCAGTAGTTCAGACAGGGCCTATGGCTACACCTTC.